Shown below are 11 T cell receptor beta chains from a single sample sequenced in a study of molecular identifiers for immune sequencing clone quantification. TCRdb fed the PCR reads into MiXCR, producing one record per CDR3 protein. The data contain about 320,000 distinct CDR3 sequences, roughly a fifth of them singletons. Sequenced: naive CD8+ T cells from blood, with Jurkat cell RNA spiked in. As to subset: FACS-sorted CD8+CD4-CCR7+CD45RA+ naive T cells. Every receptor here comes from a human donor in good health. Some libraries in this study had Jurkat cell RNA spiked in.

Ten or more counts support this clonotype. V is TRBV27 and J is TRBJ2-3, with TRBD2 matching 9 bases. The J segment lost 2 bases and the V segment lost 3 bases, leaving 3 bases of the junction unmatched. This CDR3 has 15 residues. CDR1 MNHEY and CDR2 SMNVEV come from the germline V gene (reference sequence). The CDR3 nucleotides are TGTGCCAGCAGTTTCGGGACTAGCCTCACAGATACGCAGTATTTT. Translated: CASSFGTSLTDTQYF.

The V gene is TRBV5-1, the J gene TRBJ2-6; D is possibly TRBD1 (5 bases). The CDR3 is made up of 16 amino acids. V was cut by 0 bases and J by 13 bases, with 20 bases left in between. Germline V gives CDR1 SGHRS, CDR2 YFSETQ. CDR3 protein: CASSLAVNSGADVLTF. The CDR3 DNA sequence: TGCGCCAGCAGCTTGGCAGTTAACTCTGGGGCCGATGTCCTGACTTTC.

The table lists this clonotype with a few counts. The chain joins TRBV6-5 to TRBJ1-6, with D perhaps matching TRBD1 (5 bases). V dropped 2 bases and J dropped 1 base, with 12 bases sitting between them. This CDR3 spans 17 amino acids. Germline V lookup: CDR1 MNHEY, CDR2 SVGAGI. This chain's CDR3 is CASSYDGGWSYNSPLHF. Here the CDR3 DNA reads TGTGCCAGCAGTTACGATGGGGGATGGTCCTATAATTCACCCCTCCACTTT.

About this clonotype itself: Possible read error: a much larger clone is one base away. V and J are TRBV5-1 and TRBJ2-1; 7 bases align to TRBD1. CDR1 SGHRS and CDR2 YFSETQ come from the germline V gene. This CDR3 contains 14 residues. The CDR3 spells CASSWDSAYNEQLF. CDR3 nucleotide sequence: TGCGCCAGCAGCTGGGACAGCGCCTACAATGAGCAGCTCTTC.

This clonotype was counted at least ten times. DNA for the CDR3: TGTGCCAGCAGCCAAGATACAGGGACCTCTGGAAACACCATATATTTT. It encodes CASSQDTGTSGNTIYF. The V gene is TRBV3-1, the J gene TRBJ1-3; possibly TRBD1 for D (6 bases). V gave up 0 bases and J gave up 0 bases, with 9 bases separating them. The CDR3 is made up of 16 amino acids. The germline gives CDR1 LGHDT, CDR2 YNNKEL (reference sequence). Full variable domain (remainder filled in from reference TRBV3-1 and TRBJ1-3): DTAVSQTPKYLVTQMGNDKSIKCEQNLGHDTMYWYKQDSKKFLKIMFSYNNKELIINETVPNRFSPKSPDKAHLNLHINSLELGDSAVYFCASSQDTGTSGNTIYFGEGSWLTVV.

J is TRBJ2-5 and V is TRBV5-6; D is possibly TRBD1 (5 bases). CDR3 size: 16 residues. Germline CDR1 is SGHDT and CDR2 is YYEEEE. Trimming cost V 0 bases and J 5 bases, with 17 bases left between them. CDR3 region: CASSLGLRRSGETQYF. The CDR3 DNA is TGTGCCAGCAGCTTGGGACTTCGGCGTTCAGGGGAGACCCAGTACTTC.

CDR3 nucleotide sequence: TGTGCCAGCAGCTCACCCATCTACAATGAGCAGTTCTTC. Protein sequence: CASSSPIYNEQFF. J is TRBJ2-1 and V is TRBV7-2, with D hard to call. Trimming pared 4 bases from V and 3 bases from J, leaving 7 bases between. Germline loops: CDR1 SGHTA, CDR2 FQGNSA. CDR3 size: 13 residues.

This clonotype was observed many times. The chain carries TRBV30 and TRBJ1-2; 9 nucleotides line up with TRBD1. CDR1 GTSNPN and CDR2 SVGIG come from the germline V gene (reference sequence). With V trimmed by 2 bases and J by 3 bases, 4 bases remained unmatched. The CDR3 spans 14 residues. Written as DNA, the CDR3 is TGTGCCTGGAGTTCACAGGGGGCTGACTATGGCTACACCTTC. This codes for CAWSSQGADYGYTF.

This clonotype has a handful of counts. V usage is TRBV19 and J usage is TRBJ2-1; 8 nucleotides agree with TRBD2. V lost 10 bases to trimming and J lost 5 bases; unmatched junction nucleotides: 10. CDR1 LNHDA and CDR2 SQIVND come from the germline V gene (reference sequence). CDR3 length equals 14 residues. The CDR3 DNA follows: TGTGCCACAAAGAGCGGGGGCGAGCACAATGAGCAGTTCTTC. Amino acids: CATKSGGEHNEQFF.

This clonotype occurred many times. CDR3 sequence: CASSVAAANTGELFF. In DNA, the CDR3 is TGTGCCAGCAGCGTGGCCGCGGCGAACACCGGGGAGCTGTTTTTT. This chain uses TRBV5-6 with TRBJ2-2; D unclear. The germline V gene has CDR1 SGHDT and CDR2 YYEEEE. V dropped 4 bases and J dropped 0 bases, with 10 bases sitting between them. This CDR3 is built from 15 residues.

J is TRBJ2-2 and V is TRBV6-2 or TRBV6-3, with TRBD2 identical over 12 bases. Per germline, CDR1 MNHEY and CDR2 SVGEGT. There are 16 residues in the CDR3. With V trimmed by 5 bases and J by 6 bases, 7 bases remained unmatched. The CDR3 nucleotides are TGTGCCAGCAGTCGACTAGCGGGAGATTACGCCGGGGAGCTGTTTTTT. It codes for CASSRLAGDYAGELFF.